The 23 T cell receptor beta chains below all came from one sample that was sequenced in a study of cytomegalovirus exposure and HLA in healthy donors. Use of 60 Vbeta and 13 Jbeta primers characterized the PCR. Sequencing used immunoSEQ multiplex PCR; TCRdb keeps in-frame clones, though not all of them. The data contain 120,000 to 150,000 clones, 73% of them singletons. Sample: PBMCs. Receptors were obtained from a human donor in good health.

V usage is TRBV27 and J usage is TRBJ1-2, with D hard to call. The CDR3 runs 16 residues. V was cut by 6 bases and J by 2 bases, with 19 bases left in between. Germline lookup yields CDR1 MNHEY and CDR2 SMNVEV (reference sequence). CDR3 sequence: CASSPFLGSTNYGYTF. As DNA, the CDR3 is TGTGCCAGCAGCCCCTTTCTCGGGTCAACCAACTATGGCTACACCTTC.

CDR3 nucleotide sequence: TGCAGCGACAGGGGGCGAACTGAAGCTTTCTTT. Protein sequence: CSDRGRTEAFF. The V gene is TRBV20-1, the J gene TRBJ1-1, with TRBD1 matching over 10 bases. The CDR3 runs to 11 residues. From germline, CDR1 is DFQATT and CDR2 SNEGSKA (reference sequence).

This sequence joins TRBV5-4 and TRBJ2-1, with D possibly being TRBD1 (5 bases). The germline V gene has CDR1 SGHNT and CDR2 YYREEE (reference sequence). V lost 4 bases to trimming and J lost 7 bases, with 9 bases between them. This CDR3 has 12 amino acids. The CDR3 bases are TGTGCCAGCAGCAGCGACAGAAATGAGCAGTTCTTC. The encoded protein is CASSSDRNEQFF.

The J gene is TRBJ1-6, the V gene TRBV10-3; 9 positions match TRBD1. The CDR3 loop spans 17 amino acids. Germline CDR1 reads ENHRY; CDR2 reads SYGVKD. The junction had 11 bases not matched to a gene; V was cut back by 3 bases and J by 8 bases. CDR3 sequence: CAISDPTGGFTDSPLHF. The CDR3 nucleotides are TGTGCCATCAGTGACCCCACAGGGGGCTTTACTGATTCACCCCTCCACTTT.

V gene TRBV28 combines with J gene TRBJ1-2, with TRBD1 as a possible D gene (6 bases). Germline V CDR1 and CDR2: MDHEN, SYDVKM. The V end was cut by 4 bases, the J end by 6 bases, with 9 bases between. The CDR3 spans 12 residues. CDR3 sequence: CASSSYRDGYTF. The CDR3 DNA reads as TGTGCCAGCAGTTCATACAGGGATGGCTACACCTTC.

J is TRBJ1-2 and V is TRBV10-3; 9 bases align to TRBD1. The CDR3 is made up of 13 amino acids. J gave up 6 bases and V 11 bases, and 10 bases lay outside the gene matches. The germline V gene has CDR1 ENHRY and CDR2 SYGVKD. The CDR3 DNA reads TGTGCCTCGACCCCGGACAGGGGACATGGCTACACCTTC. It specifies CASTPDRGHGYTF.

The genes are TRBV9 and TRBJ2-7, with 9 bases aligning to TRBD2. After removal of 0 bases from V and 6 bases from J, the junction contained 4 bases not matched to a gene. The CDR3 is 14 residues long. The germline CDR1 and CDR2 sequences are SGDLS and YYNGEE. Written as DNA, the CDR3 is TGTGCCAGCAGCGTAGCCGGACTAGCGAGCGAGCAGTACTTC. It encodes CASSVAGLASEQYF.

The chain uses TRBV7-3 and TRBJ2-1; 13 nucleotides line up with TRBD2. The germline CDR1 and CDR2 sequences are SGHTA and FQGTGA. V trimming: 4 bases; J trimming: 5 bases; junction bases outside the gene matches: 2. CDR3 length: 15 residues. The CDR3 nucleotides read TGTGCCAGCAGCTGGGGGACTAGCGGGAACAATGAGCAGTTCTTC. This translates into CASSWGTSGNNEQFF.

This clone was detected only a few times. J is TRBJ2-7 and V is TRBV5-1, with D unclear. CDR1 is SGHRS and CDR2 is YFSETQ in the germline V gene. The V end was cut by 0 bases, the J end by 4 bases, with 5 bases between. The CDR3 is made up of 12 amino acids. Written as DNA, the CDR3 is TGCGCCAGCAGCTTGGATCGTTACGAGCAGTACTTC. Translating it yields CASSLDRYEQYF.

This clone came up a few times. The chain links TRBV28 to TRBJ2-1, with 7 bases matching TRBD1. There are 12 residues in the CDR3. With 5 bases clipped from V and 9 bases from J, the junction kept 4 bases outside the gene matches. Germline-derived CDR1 and CDR2 are MDHEN and SYDVKM. Here the CDR3 reads CASSEDRREQFF. Written as DNA, the CDR3 is TGTGCCAGCAGTGAGGACAGGCGTGAGCAGTTCTTC.

The CDR3 loop reads CASSLDLADPYEQYF. CDR3 DNA sequence: TGTGCCAGCAGCTTGGATCTAGCGGACCCCTACGAGCAGTACTTC. The V gene is TRBV5-6, the J gene TRBJ2-7; 7 bases fit TRBD2. The CDR3 contains 15 residues. Germline V gives CDR1 SGHDT, CDR2 YYEEEE. Unmatched junction bases numbered 5, after V lost 0 bases and J lost 2 bases. Drawing the rest from reference TRBV5-6 and TRBJ2-7, the complete variable domain is DAGVTQSPTHLIKTRGQQVTLRCSPKSGHDTVSWYQQALGQGPQFIFQYYEEEERQRGNFPDRFSGHQFPNYSSELNVNALLLGDSALYLCASSLDLADPYEQYFGPGTRLTVT.

The chain combines TRBV5-1 with TRBJ1-6; no clear D. Trimming stripped 4 bases from V and 7 bases from J, with 15 bases between. CDR3 size: 15 residues. Looked up from germline, CDR1 is SGHRS and CDR2 is YFSETQ. The CDR3 loop is CASSHTTTENSPLHF. The CDR3 DNA reads TGCGCCAGCAGCCACACAACGACGGAGAATTCACCCCTCCACTTT.

The V gene is TRBV2, the J gene TRBJ1-2; unclear D gene. V was pared by 1 base and J by 2 bases, with 11 bases between. The CDR3 is 15 residues long. The germline gives CDR1 SNHLY, CDR2 FYNNEI. The CDR3 region is CASSEESGENYGYTF. CDR3 DNA sequence: TGTGCCAGCAGTGAAGAATCAGGTGAAAACTATGGCTACACCTTC.

Only one count was recorded for this clone. V is TRBV10-2 and J is TRBJ2-7, with a possible D match to TRBD1 (6 bases). In germline, CDR1 is WSHSY, CDR2 SAAADI. Trimming cost V 6 bases and J 4 bases, with 13 bases left between them. CDR3 length: 13 amino acids. The CDR3, as DNA: TGCGCCAGCAGGGCTACAGGGAGTTACGAGCAGTACTTC. Translating gives CASRATGSYEQYF.

The V call is TRBV6-5, the J call TRBJ1-2; 9 bases are a match to TRBD1. This CDR3 is 16 amino acids long. Germline CDR1 MNHEY, CDR2 SVGAGI. With 0 bases clipped from V and 6 bases from J, the junction kept 8 bases outside the gene matches. This chain's CDR3 is CASSYSGDRAINGYTF. The CDR3 DNA is TGTGCCAGCAGTTACTCGGGGGACAGGGCTATCAATGGCTACACCTTC.

This chain links TRBV19 with TRBJ1-6; D is undetermined. In germline, CDR1 is LNHDA, CDR2 SQIVND (reference sequence). Trimming pared 3 bases from V and 0 bases from J, leaving 9 bases between. The CDR3 consists of 16 residues. The CDR3: CASSMYSSSYNSPLHF. Here the CDR3 DNA reads TGTGCCAGTAGTATGTACAGCAGCTCCTATAATTCACCCCTCCACTTT.

The DNA of the CDR3 is TGTGCCAGCAGCGAGGGACAGGCCTACAATGAGCAGTTCTTC. Translating it yields CASSEGQAYNEQFF. The J gene is TRBJ2-1, the V gene TRBV5-4; 8 positions agree with TRBD1. Losses at the gene ends were 4 bases for V and 2 bases for J; bases not matched to a gene: 2. Germline values: CDR1 SGHNT, CDR2 YYREEE (reference sequence). This CDR3 has 14 residues.

This clone was detected only a few times. In DNA, the CDR3 is TGTGCCAGCAGCGTAGGGTGGGAGTCTGGCTACACCTTC. This translates into CASSVGWESGYTF. The chain recombines TRBV9 with TRBJ1-2; D uncertain. Germline-derived CDR1 and CDR2 are SGDLS and YYNGEE. CDR3 length equals 13 residues. V dropped 0 bases and J dropped 7 bases, with 10 bases sitting between them.

The chain carries TRBV9 and TRBJ1-1; possibly TRBD1 for D (5 bases). Trimming pared 0 bases from V and 7 bases from J, leaving 13 bases between. The CDR3 covers 14 residues. Germline assignment: CDR1 SGDLS and CDR2 YYNGEE. CDR3 sequence reads: CASSVEGREVEAFF. The CDR3 DNA reads TGTGCCAGCAGCGTAGAGGGCAGGGAGGTTGAAGCTTTCTTT.

This clone was counted a single time. The chain links TRBV7-9 to TRBJ1-5, with D possibly matching TRBD1 (5 bases). With 7 bases removed from V and 0 bases from J, the gap between germline ends came to 13 bases. CDR3 length: 15 residues. The germline V gene encodes CDR1 SEHNR and CDR2 FQNEAQ (reference sequence). CDR3 residues: CASTIGHHSNQPQHF. CDR3 bases: TGTGCCAGCACCATAGGACACCATAGCAATCAGCCCCAGCATTTT.

The gene calls are TRBV7-3 and TRBJ1-3; D may be TRBD1 (5 bases). Per germline, CDR1 SGHTA and CDR2 FQGTGA. V was trimmed by 11 bases and J by 2 bases, leaving 10 bases between them. This CDR3 contains 12 residues. DNA of the CDR3: TGTGCCTCGGGGGGGGCTGGAAACACCATATATTTT. This translates into CASGGAGNTIYF.

The chain links TRBV5-1 to TRBJ2-3; weak D call: TRBD1 (6 bases). The CDR3 contains 14 residues. V was cut by 0 bases and J by 4 bases, with 9 bases left in between. Germline CDR1 is SGHRS and CDR2 is YFSETQ. The CDR3 DNA reads TGCGCCAGCAGCTTGGGAGGGGGAGCAGATACGCAGTATTTT. Its protein is CASSLGGGADTQYF.

The chain recombines TRBV15 with TRBJ1-5; D is unclear. CDR1 is LNHNV and CDR2 is YYDKDF in the germline V gene (reference sequence). This CDR3 spans 15 amino acids. With 3 bases removed from V and 0 bases from J, the gap between germline ends came to 9 bases. This CDR3 is CATSSGSHSNQPQHF. The CDR3 coding sequence is TGTGCCACCAGCAGCGGGAGTCATAGCAATCAGCCCCAGCATTTT.